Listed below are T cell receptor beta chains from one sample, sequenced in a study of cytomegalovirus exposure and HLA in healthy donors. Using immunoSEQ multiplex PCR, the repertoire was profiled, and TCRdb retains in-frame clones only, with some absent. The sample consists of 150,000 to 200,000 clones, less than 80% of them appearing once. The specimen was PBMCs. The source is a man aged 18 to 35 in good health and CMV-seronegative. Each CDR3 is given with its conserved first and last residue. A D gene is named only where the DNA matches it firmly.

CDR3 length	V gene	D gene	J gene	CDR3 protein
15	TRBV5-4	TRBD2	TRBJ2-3	CASSPGTSGSDTQYF
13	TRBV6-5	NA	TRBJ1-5	CASSYLGVGPQHF
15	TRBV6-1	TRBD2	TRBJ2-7	CASSEQASGSYEQYF
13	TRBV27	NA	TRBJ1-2	CASSLESGYGYTF
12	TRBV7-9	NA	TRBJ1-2	CASSLWSYGYTF
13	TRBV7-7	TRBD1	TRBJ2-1	CASSTRQGDEQFF
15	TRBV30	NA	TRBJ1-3	CAWRDSLRPGNTIYF
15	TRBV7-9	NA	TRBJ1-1	CASSPGSPTNTEAFF
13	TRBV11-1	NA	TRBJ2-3	CASSPSMINTQYF
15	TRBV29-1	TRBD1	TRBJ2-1	CSVVGGDRAYNEQFF
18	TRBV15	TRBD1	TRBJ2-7	CATSSPTFTGGAGYEQYF
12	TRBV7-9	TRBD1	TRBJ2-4	CASSPQGDIQYF
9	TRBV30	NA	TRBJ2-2	CALGPKVFF
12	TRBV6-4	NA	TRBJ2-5	CASSDGAAGRYF
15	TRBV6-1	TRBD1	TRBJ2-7	CASSEPGQGASEQYF
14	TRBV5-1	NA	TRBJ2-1	CASSPRVMDNEQFF
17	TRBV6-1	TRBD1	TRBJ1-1	CASSGGTGAFMNTEAFF
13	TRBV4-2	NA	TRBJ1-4	CASSQERAEKLFF
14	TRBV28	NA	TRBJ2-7	CASSVGRSSYEQYF
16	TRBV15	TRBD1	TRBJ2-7	CATSNSLTGTGRTQYF
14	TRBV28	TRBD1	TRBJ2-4	CASSLPGGQVIQYF
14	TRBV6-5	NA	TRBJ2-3	CAARGGDHPDTQYF
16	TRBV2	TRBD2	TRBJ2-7	CASRGTLGLAGYEQYF
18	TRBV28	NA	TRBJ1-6	CASSSPEGSGSRNSPLHF
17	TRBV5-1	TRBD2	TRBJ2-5	CASSTGTSGVIQETQYF
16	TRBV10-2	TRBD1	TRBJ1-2	CASNPGQGRGRPGYTF
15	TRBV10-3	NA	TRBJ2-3	CAISESATAPDTQYF
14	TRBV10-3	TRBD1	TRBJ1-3	CAITLDRGGNTIYF
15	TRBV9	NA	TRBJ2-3	CASSVAPRFTDTQYF
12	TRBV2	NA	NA	CASSGDSYEQYF
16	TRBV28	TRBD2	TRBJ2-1	CASSLPAGVFYNEQFF
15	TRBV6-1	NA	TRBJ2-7	CASSGRRIGGYEQYF
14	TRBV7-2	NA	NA	CASSATSPTYEQYF
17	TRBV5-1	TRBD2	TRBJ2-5	CASSPGLAGGYQETQYF
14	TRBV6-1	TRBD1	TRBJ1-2	CATIPGQGMNGYTF
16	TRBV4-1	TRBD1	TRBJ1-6	CASSQEEGQFNSPLHF
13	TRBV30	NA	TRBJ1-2	CAWSPNGVLGYTF
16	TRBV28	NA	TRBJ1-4	CASSLFRQDRDEKLFF
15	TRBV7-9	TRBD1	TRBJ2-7	CASSKEGGSVDEQYF
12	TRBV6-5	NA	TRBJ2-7	CASRDYDYEQYF
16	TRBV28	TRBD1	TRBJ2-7	CASRTTGGAPGYEQYF
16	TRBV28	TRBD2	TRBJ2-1	CASSRPTSGGDSEQFF
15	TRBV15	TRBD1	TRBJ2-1	CATSGSLRTGCEQFF
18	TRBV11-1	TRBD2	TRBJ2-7	CASSWGLAGGLIPYEQYF
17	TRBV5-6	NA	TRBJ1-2	CASSLRSTRGLPSGYTF
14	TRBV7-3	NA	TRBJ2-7	CASSLMGGPYEQYF
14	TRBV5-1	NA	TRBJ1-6	CASSLGQPVSPLHF
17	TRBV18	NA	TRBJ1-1	CASSPYNTFLMNTEAFF
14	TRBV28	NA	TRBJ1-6	CASSLGQGGSPLHF
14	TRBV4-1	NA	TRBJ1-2	CASSQDFANYGYTF